These 10 T cell receptor beta chains were all obtained from the same sample, sequenced in a study of identical twins. TCRdb reanalysed the 5' RACE reads using MiXCR and keeps one entry per CDR3 protein. This sample has 310,000 or so distinct CDR3 sequences; approximately 8% occur once, and the top ten carry 2.1%. The same data also went into a second study, on yellow fever vaccine responses in identical twins.

The sample taken for sequencing was memory (CD45RO+) T cells sorted from blood. The receptors were gathered from a woman aged 18-29 years in good health.

V usage is TRBV7-2 and J usage is TRBJ1-1; D perhaps matches TRBD1 (5 bases). The CDR3 is 15 amino acids. V was clipped by 8 bases and J by 0 bases, with 16 bases between them. Germline CDR1 SGHTA, CDR2 FQGNSA. The CDR3 DNA reads as TGTGCCAGCGCACCGGGGGGACTTATGAACACTGAAGCTTTCTTT. Translated: CASAPGGLMNTEAFF.

In this sample, this clonotype turned up a few times. The chain couples TRBV6-5 to TRBJ2-1, with 7 nucleotides matching TRBD1. The CDR3 is made up of 12 amino acids. Per germline, CDR1 MNHEY and CDR2 SVGAGI. The ends lost 6 bases at V and 5 bases at J; junction bases unmatched: 1. The CDR3 protein is CASRQGNNEQFF. CDR3 in DNA: TGTGCCAGCAGACAGGGGAACAATGAGCAGTTCTTC.

This clonotype has at least ten counts. The chain recombines TRBV20-1 with TRBJ2-1; 9 nucleotides line up with TRBD1. CDR1 DFQATT and CDR2 SNEGSKA come from the germline V gene (reference sequence). Trimming removed 5 bases from V and 7 bases from J; junction bases left unmatched: 18. This CDR3 region has 17 residues. The DNA of the CDR3 is TGCAGTGCTGAGGGGACAGGGAAGAGTAGCGGATTAAATGAGCAGTTCTTC. Translated, it gives CSAEGTGKSSGLNEQFF.

This clonotype was seen only a few times. This chain links TRBV2 with TRBJ2-3; unclear D gene. The germline gives CDR1 SNHLY, CDR2 FYNNEI. Trimming left V 5 bases short and J 1 base short, with 13 bases between. The CDR3 consists of 15 residues. The CDR3 coding sequence is TGTGCCAGCAGTCGGGCAGTTGGGGGCACAGATACGCAGTATTTT. Amino acid sequence: CASSRAVGGTDTQYF.

This clonotype has ten or more counts. The chain combines TRBV5-1 with TRBJ2-3, with TRBD2 matching over 14 bases. The V gene's germline CDR1 is SGHRS and CDR2 YFSETQ. This CDR3 has 17 residues. The V gene end was trimmed by 0 bases and the J gene end by 3 bases; junction bases not matched to a gene: 3. The CDR3 region has the DNA TGCGCCAGCAGCTTGGCCGGGACTAGCGGGAGAACAGATACGCAGTATTTT. Amino acid sequence: CASSLAGTSGRTDTQYF. Drawing the rest from reference TRBV5-1 and TRBJ2-3, the complete variable domain is KAGVTQTPRYLIKTRGQQVTLSCSPISGHRSVSWYQQTPGQGLQFLFEYFSETQRNKGNFPGRFSGRQFSNSRSEMNVSTLELGDSALYLCASSLAGTSGRTDTQYFGPGTRLTVL.

This clonotype has a count of ten or more. V is TRBV29-1 and J is TRBJ2-3; 7 bases line up with TRBD1. With 6 bases clipped from V and 2 bases from J, the junction kept 5 bases outside the gene matches. The CDR3 has 13 amino acids. Per germline, CDR1 SQVTM and CDR2 ANQGSEA. The CDR3 coding sequence is TGCAGCGTGATGACAGGGACCACAGATACGCAGTATTTT. As protein: CSVMTGTTDTQYF.

The chain recombines TRBV20-1 with TRBJ2-1; 10 positions match TRBD2. CDR1 and CDR2 (germline): DFQATT, SNEGSKA (reference sequence). The CDR3 contains 17 residues. V lost 4 bases to trimming and J lost 0 bases; unmatched junction nucleotides: 9. CDR3 in DNA: TGCAGTGCTATGAGATTAGCGGGAGGAAACTCCTACAATGAGCAGTTCTTC. Protein sequence: CSAMRLAGGNSYNEQFF.

The rearrangement uses TRBV27 and TRBJ2-3; D not resolved. V lost 1 base, J lost 1 base, and 6 bases lay in between. The CDR3 length is 14 residues. Germline CDR1 reads MNHEY; CDR2 reads SMNVEV (reference sequence). The CDR3 sequence is CASSLWVRTDTQYF. DNA for the CDR3: TGTGCCAGCAGTTTATGGGTGCGCACAGATACGCAGTATTTT.

Ten or more counts support this clonotype. The rearrangement uses TRBV5-5 and TRBJ2-3, with D hard to call. Germline V gene sequence: CDR1 SGHKS, CDR2 YYEKEE (reference sequence). Trimming stripped 1 base from V and 6 bases from J, with 9 bases between. The CDR3 is made up of 13 amino acids. CDR3 DNA: TGTGCCAGCAGCTTGATGTTTTCCGATACGCAGTATTTT. Translation gives CASSLMFSDTQYF.

V is TRBV2 and J is TRBJ2-3; TRBD2 is a possible D gene (6 bases). V was shortened by 0 bases and J by 0 bases, with 13 bases between the two germline ends. CDR1 and CDR2 (germline): SNHLY, FYNNEI. The CDR3 length is 17 residues. This CDR3 reads CASSEAGGWTSTDTQYF. The CDR3 region has the DNA TGTGCCAGCAGTGAAGCGGGGGGATGGACTAGCACAGATACGCAGTATTTT.